This TCR beta chain emerged from a study of graft-versus-host responses after intestinal transplantation. Study-wide context: Tacrolimus plus steroids were given to all recipients for approximately three years, preceded by anti-thymocyte globulin induction.

Of note for this clone: Its antigen is unidentified.

Some clones are missing from TCRdb's copy, which holds only in-frame ones; the method was immunoSEQ multiplex PCR. This sample yields approximately 79,000 clones, of which about four fifths are seen a single time; about 0.8% belongs to the top ten. The CDR3 spans 17 residues. CDR1 is SNHLY and CDR2 is FYNNEI in the germline V gene. The J segment lost 7 bases and the V segment lost 6 bases, leaving 18 bases of the junction unmatched. Points from the study as a whole: Patients who carried graft-donor T cell macrochimerism also had high graft-versus-host to host-versus-graft clonal ratios in their allografts.

This TCR was recovered from a human donor who received an intestinal transplant. This chain uses TRBV2 with TRBJ2-3; the match to TRBD1 covers 8 bases. Sequenced material: unstimulated CD4+ T cells sorted from spleen or lymph node cells, taken before intestinal transplant. The CDR3 loop reads CASSITGGQSDPHTQYF. In DNA form, the CDR3 reads TGTGCCAGCAGCATCACAGGGGGGCAGTCCGACCCCCATACGCAGTATTTT.